This TCR beta chain was sequenced during a study of T cells in Graves' hyperthyroidism and ophthalmopathy. Researchers amplified the TCR beta CDR3 regions from RNA transcripts. Using the HTBI primer set, a first-round RT-PCR was run on the TCR CDR3. Using its own MiXCR run on the multiplex PCR reads, TCRdb lists one record per CDR3 protein. The sample has approximately 570,000 distinct CDR3 sequences, 15% to 20% seen once. Overall study results and limits: Also found in blood were most expanded thyroid clonotypes above 0.001.

Ophthalmopathy patients had Clinical Activity Score at least 3, NOSPECS grade at least 4, duration under 3 months. Based on clinical symptoms, serum thyroxine and TRAb, thyroid ultrasound and orbital computed tomography, diagnoses were reached. The PBMCs were sourced from fresh peripheral blood (about 10 ml). With regard to this clonotype: Its antigen is unknown.

The source of this sequence is a man in his forties with Graves' ophthalmopathy. The sample comprised blood.

CDR3 bases: TGTGCCACAGCCCAACCTGGGACAGATACGCAGTATTTT. Translated: CATAQPGTDTQYF. The chain is built from TRBV10-3 and TRBJ2-3; no clear D. The CDR3 sequence is 13 residues long. Germline V gene data show CDR1 as ENHRY and CDR2 as SYGVKD. V lost 10 bases to trimming and J lost 3 bases, with 14 bases between them.